The 20 T cell receptor beta chains reported below all come from one sample, sequenced in a study of T cell repertoires in cytomegalovirus infection. These TCRs' antigens remain unknown. TCRdb analysed the reads with MiXCR anew, one entry per CDR3 protein. Of some 800,000 distinct CDR3 sequences listed, 30% to 35% are singletons. Sequencing used cultured CD8+ T cells from PBMCs, obtained from culture after CMV antigen stimulation. These receptors all come from a human donor in good health (CMV status not recorded). Some clones in this sample may be carry-over from other donors' samples.

To note about this clonotype: Mismatch with germline at one junction end may stem from a read error. The rearrangement joins TRBV13 to TRBJ1-2, with 7 positions matching TRBD1. CDR3 size: 15 residues. The germline V gene has CDR1 PRHDT and CDR2 FYEKMQ (reference sequence). In DNA, the CDR3 is TGCGCCAGCAGCTTGGAGGGGGCTCGGGGCTATGGCTACACCTTC. This codes for CASSLEGARGYGYTF.

The CDR3 loop is CASSLELDSDNYTF. In DNA form, the CDR3 reads TGTGCCAGCAGCTTAGAACTGGACAGTGATAACTACACCTTC. V is TRBV7-9 and J is TRBJ1-2, with D possibly matching TRBD1 (6 bases). The germline V gene has CDR1 SEHNR and CDR2 FQNEAQ (reference sequence). With 1 base removed from V and 10 bases from J, the gap between germline ends came to 16 bases. The CDR3 loop spans 14 amino acids.

This clonotype showed up just once. The genes are TRBV7-3 and TRBJ1-2; no firm D call. Germline lookup yields CDR1 SGHTA and CDR2 FQGTGA. Trimming took off 1 base at V and 6 bases at J, with 9 bases between the two ends. The CDR3 totals 13 residues. The DNA for the CDR3 is TGTGCCAGCAGCTTAAGCCCTCTGGATGGCTACACCTTC. This gives the protein CASSLSPLDGYTF.

The sample holds a few counts of this clonotype. V gene TRBV28 combines with J gene TRBJ2-7; D is perhaps TRBD1 (6 bases). CDR1 and CDR2 from the germline V gene are MDHEN and SYDVKM. This CDR3 region has 15 residues. Trimming took 3 bases from V and 1 from J, leaving 13 bases between them. This CDR3 reads CASSFPDSLSYEQYF. The CDR3 DNA sequence: TGTGCCAGCAGTTTTCCGGACAGCCTTTCCTACGAGCAGTACTTC. The full variable domain, with the rest looked up from reference TRBV28 and TRBJ2-7, is DVKVTQSSRYLVKRTGEKVFLECVQDMDHENMFWYRQDPGLGLRLIYFSYDVKMKEKGDIPEGYSVSREKKERFSLILESASTNQTSMYLCASSFPDSLSYEQYFGPGTRLTVT.

This clonotype was found a few times. The chain uses TRBV12-3 or TRBV12-4 and TRBJ2-2; 9 bases agree with TRBD2. V was clipped by 1 base and J by 2 bases; unmatched bases: 11. This CDR3 spans 19 amino acids. CDR3 in DNA: TGTGCCAGCAGTTTAGTAGCGGGGGTCATTCTTGTTAACACCGGGGAGCTGTTTTTT. It codes for CASSLVAGVILVNTGELFF.

This clonotype has more than one count but fewer than ten. This sequence joins TRBV27 and TRBJ1-2; no firm D call. Germline CDR1 reads MNHEY; CDR2 reads SMNVEV (reference sequence). The CDR3 extends over 16 amino acids. V lost 0 bases and J lost 1, with 12 bases in between. The CDR3, as DNA: TGTGCCAGCAGTTTATCGAGAGGCTCTTTTAACTATGGCTACACCTTC. Translating it yields CASSLSRGSFNYGYTF.

This clonotype has just a few counts. The rearrangement joins TRBV19 to TRBJ2-1; 10 bases align to TRBD1. With V trimmed by 5 bases and J by 5 bases, 6 bases remained unmatched. This CDR3 has 15 amino acids. Germline V gene data show CDR1 as LNHDA and CDR2 as SQIVND (reference sequence). CDR3 amino acids: CASSWGTGDDNEQFF. As DNA, the CDR3 is TGTGCCAGTAGTTGGGGGACAGGGGACGACAATGAGCAGTTCTTC. The whole variable domain, remainder taken from reference TRBV19 and TRBJ2-1, is DGGITQSPKYLFRKEGQNVTLSCEQNLNHDAMYWYRQDPGQGLRLIYYSQIVNDFQKGDIAEGYSVSREKKESFPLTVTSAQKNPTAFYLCASSWGTGDDNEQFFGPGTRLTVL.

This clonotype has only a few counts. The chain recombines TRBV10-2 with TRBJ2-1, with TRBD2 identical over 11 bases. The CDR3 covers 13 residues. CDR1 and CDR2 from the germline V gene are WSHSY and SAAADI. With V trimmed by 9 bases and J by 9 bases, 7 bases remained unmatched. The CDR3 region has the DNA TGCGCCAGATTAGCGGGGGGGCCGGGTGAGCAGTTCTTC. This encodes CARLAGGPGEQFF.

This clonotype has a count of ten or more. This sequence joins TRBV6-2 or TRBV6-3 and TRBJ2-3; the D is unclear. Per germline, CDR1 MNHEY and CDR2 SVGEGT. CDR3 length: 13 residues. The ends were cut back, 5 bases at V and 4 bases at J, with 10 bases in the middle. The CDR3 DNA reads as TGTGCCAGCAGTCCTGACGCAGCAGATACGCAGTATTTT. It encodes CASSPDAADTQYF.

CDR3 in amino acids: CASWDTQTIYGYTF. In DNA, the CDR3 is TGTGCCAGCTGGGACACCCAAACAATTTATGGCTACACCTTC. This rearrangement joins TRBV6-2 or TRBV6-3 to TRBJ1-2, with D perhaps TRBD1 (6 bases). CDR3 length equals 14 residues. Trimming took 8 bases from V and 5 from J, leaving 18 bases between them. Looked up from germline, CDR1 is MNHEY and CDR2 is SVGEGT.

This clonotype was seen more than once but under ten times. This rearrangement joins TRBV13 to TRBJ1-4; maybe TRBD1 (6 bases). The CDR3 consists of 14 residues. Per germline, CDR1 PRHDT and CDR2 FYEKMQ (reference sequence). Between the trimmed V and J ends, which lost 1 base and 8 bases, there was a span of 11 bases. The CDR3 sequence is CASSLAGAGEKLFF. Written as DNA, the CDR3 is TGTGCCAGCAGCTTAGCAGGGGCCGGCGAAAAACTGTTTTTT.

Concerning this clonotype: One junction end disagrees with the germline gene, perhaps due to a read error. The chain uses TRBV4-1 and TRBJ2-3; 8 nucleotides align to TRBD1. This CDR3 has 15 residues. CDR1 is MGHRA and CDR2 is YSYEKL in the germline V gene. CDR3 nucleotides: TGCGCCAGCAACCAAAAGGACAGGGAGCGAGATACGCAGTATTTT. Amino acid sequence: CASNQKDRERDTQYF.

This sequence joins TRBV27 and TRBJ1-5; D remains ambiguous. V gave up 4 bases and J gave up 3 bases, with 10 bases separating them. The CDR3 contains 14 residues. Germline CDR1 is MNHEY and CDR2 is SMNVEV (reference sequence). Written as DNA, the CDR3 is TGTGCCAGCAGTTCGGGCAGTTTCAATCAGCCCCAGCATTTT. This codes for CASSSGSFNQPQHF.

The genes are TRBV2 and TRBJ1-3, with TRBD1 as a possible D gene (5 bases). Trimming took off 7 bases at V and 1 base at J, with 17 bases between the two ends. Germline values: CDR1 SNHLY, CDR2 FYNNEI. The CDR3 length is 16 residues. CDR3 in DNA: TGTGCCAGCATTCCCCGGGACCCAAGATCTGGAAACACCATATATTTT. Encoded protein: CASIPRDPRSGNTIYF. Based on the CDR3 plus reference TRBV2 and TRBJ1-3, the full variable domain is EPEVTQTPSHQVTQMGQEVILRCVPISNHLYFYWYRQILGQKVEFLVSFYNNEISEKSEIFDDQFSVERPDGSNFTLKIRSTKLEDSAMYFCASIPRDPRSGNTIYFGEGSWLTVV.

Note on this clonotype: Its ends do not fully match the called genes, so a read error is possible. The J gene is TRBJ1-1, the V gene TRBV29-1; possibly TRBD1 for D (6 bases). There are 13 residues in the CDR3. The V gene's germline CDR1 is SQVTM and CDR2 ANQGSEA. CDR3 DNA: TGCACCGTTAAATGGGACATCAACACTGAAGCTTTCTTT. Its protein is CTVKWDINTEAFF. Together with reference TRBV29-1 and TRBJ1-1, the CDR3 gives the full variable domain: SAVISQKPSRDICQRGTSLTIQCQVDSQVTMMFWYRQQPGQSLTLIATANQGSEATYESGFVIDKFPISRPNLTFSTLTVSNMSPEDSSIYLCTVKWDINTEAFFGQGTRLTVV.

For the CDR3, the DNA is TGTGCCATCAGTGAGTTAGCAGGGAAGACTGAAGCTTTCTTT. It encodes CAISELAGKTEAFF. The chain uses TRBV10-3 and TRBJ1-1; possible D gene TRBD1, 5 bases. The germline V and J ends were trimmed by 1 base and 5 bases, with 11 bases remaining between them. Germline V gene lookup returns CDR1 ENHRY and CDR2 SYGVKD. CDR3 size: 14 residues.

The V and J genes are TRBV4-2 and TRBJ2-7; the D gene is possibly TRBD1 (6 bases). The germline gives CDR1 LGHNA, CDR2 YNFKEQ. V lost 0 bases, J lost 4 bases, and 16 bases lay in between. The CDR3 runs to 16 residues. CDR3 nucleotides: TGTGCCAGCAGCCAAGATCCGACAGGTGGGGTTTACGAGCAGTACTTC. Translated, it gives CASSQDPTGGVYEQYF.

This clonotype came up many times. This rearrangement joins TRBV7-9 to TRBJ1-2, with 7 bases lining up with TRBD1. The V gene's germline CDR1 is SEHNR and CDR2 FQNEAQ (reference sequence). After removal of 1 base from V and 6 bases from J, the junction contained 2 bases not matched to a gene. The CDR3 consists of 13 residues. The CDR3 DNA is TGTGCCAGCAGCTTAGGTACAGGGGATGGCTACACCTTC. Residues: CASSLGTGDGYTF.

This clonotype was counted at least ten times. The chain combines TRBV7-2 with TRBJ1-2; TRBD1 agrees at 7 bases. This CDR3 region has 14 residues. J was trimmed by 0 bases and V by 4 bases; bases with no gene match: 2. Germline V gene data show CDR1 as SGHTA and CDR2 as FQGNSA. This chain's CDR3 is CASSYGQANYGYTF. In nucleotides, the CDR3 is TGTGCCAGCAGCTACGGACAGGCTAACTATGGCTACACCTTC.

This clonotype was counted at least ten times. CDR3: CAISESSEVVHDYNEQFF. The CDR3 nucleotides are TGTGCCATCAGTGAGTCCTCCGAAGTAGTCCACGACTACAATGAGCAGTTCTTC. This rearrangement joins TRBV10-3 to TRBJ2-1; no definite D call. Germline loops: CDR1 ENHRY, CDR2 SYGVKD. This CDR3 has 18 residues. V was pared by 0 bases and J by 3 bases, with 18 bases between.